This entry describes one TCR beta chain. This clonotype was picked up many times. Its specific antigen is unknown. The sample holds no much larger clone one base away, and base qualities are not on file. These data originate in a study of regulatory T cells in long-lasting Graves disease (dated by TCRdb to the early 2020s). Regarding the research as a whole: Persistent Graves' disease was defined as persistently positive TSH receptor autoantibodies together with antithyroid drug treatment for over 5 years. Patients with persistent Graves' disease were compared with patients with newly diagnosed Graves' disease using TCR sequencing and RNA sequencing of peripheral blood. The study took place in China and was registered as a clinical trial. A total of about 35 samples underwent TCR sequencing: some 13 from persistent and roughly 20 from newly diagnosed Graves' disease patients. Persistent Graves' disease patients in the clinical cohort had taken antithyroid drugs for roughly ten years on average. The full study reports these points: The authors acknowledged the small sample size as a limitation that may reduce accuracy. More public clonotypes were shared among persistent patients (2,741) than among newly diagnosed patients (approximately 930). Lower TCR Shannon entropy and fewer highly expanded clones were observed in persistent Graves' disease patients than in newly diagnosed patients, which suggested clonal expansion. Preferential use of TRBV28, TRBJ1-2 and TRBJ2-5 was observed in persistent disease, whereas TRBV20-1 and TRBJ2-1 were favored in newly diagnosed disease. Peripheral blood alone was examined, since thyroid tissue, which constituted the primary lesion, could not be accessed. Sequencing and analysis were limited to the TCR beta chain.

Receptor libraries were prepared by multiplex PCR. The run used an Illumina HiSeq 4000. TCR beta libraries were built with iRepertoire HTBI primers and Arm-PCR amplification of CDR3 regions. PCR products were gel purified before sequencing. Per the source publication's procedure: Gene usage analysis of CDR3 amino acid clonotypes used the approximately 56 TRBV and fewer than 15 TRBJ segments found across samples. Filtered high-quality paired reads were merged into contigs using COPE and FqMerger. BLAST was used to align contigs to IMGT TRBV, TRBD and TRBJ reference genes, with CDR3 defined following IMGT. Any clonotype with a frequency above 0.1% was classified as a highly expanded clone. Repertoire diversity was measured by Shannon entropy, and V-J evenness by the Gini coefficient. Clonotypes shared by more than one individual were considered public. TCRdb took the public reads, trimmed them with fastp at Q25, ran MiXCR for clone calling and kept in-frame beta chains. Every distinct CDR3 protein forms one entry, paired with its most common genes and DNA. TCRdb's processing, not the authors' own work, is the source of the V and J calls. This sample is represented by more than 300,000 distinct CDR3 sequences; 20% of them were singletons. The top ten clones comprise less than 35% of the sample.

The sample's time point, from its label and the paper: persistent/refractory GD, antithyroid drugs over 5 years with positive TRAb. For both TCR sequencing and RNA sequencing, RNA was extracted from PBMCs using TRIzol. The diagnosis of Graves' disease followed American Thyroid Association guidelines. Patients were recruited from an endocrinology department in Xi'an, China. Each patient gave 7.5 to 10 milliliters of peripheral blood, collected in an EDTA anticoagulant tube. Ficoll Paque Plus density gradient separation was used to isolate PBMCs, and no additional T cell sorting was done. RNA quality was checked with an Agilent 2100 Bioanalyzer and agarose gel, and concentration with a NanoDrop 2000. The CDR3 runs 15 residues from the cysteine to the phenylalanine. Only the CDR3 DNA stays, 45 bases, in frame from base 1. CDR1 and CDR2 (SGHDT, YYEEEE) derive from the germline V gene. The V end gives up 0 bases and the J end 2 bases, leaving 0 bases in the junction not matched to a gene.

The sample in question was peripheral blood mononuclear cells (PBMCs), obtained when the disease was refractory, from a patient treated with antithyroid drugs. This sequence was found in a female donor with Graves disease. The chain employs TRBV5-6 and TRBJ2-5, and 11 bases in between align with TRBD2. The sequenced DNA is TGTGCCAGCAGCTTGGGACTAGCGGGGCAAGAGACCCAGTACTTC. It translates as CASSLGLAGQETQYF.